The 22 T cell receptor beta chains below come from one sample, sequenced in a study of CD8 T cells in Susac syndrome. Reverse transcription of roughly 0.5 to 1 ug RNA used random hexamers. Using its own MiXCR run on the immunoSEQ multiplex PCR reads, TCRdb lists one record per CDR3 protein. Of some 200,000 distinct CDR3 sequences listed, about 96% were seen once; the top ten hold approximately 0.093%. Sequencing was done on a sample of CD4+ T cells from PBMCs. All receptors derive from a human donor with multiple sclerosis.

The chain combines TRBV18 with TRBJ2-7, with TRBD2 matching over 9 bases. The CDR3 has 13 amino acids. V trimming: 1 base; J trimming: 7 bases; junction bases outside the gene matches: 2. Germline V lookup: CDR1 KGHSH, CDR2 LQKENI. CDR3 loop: CASSPRAGGEQYF. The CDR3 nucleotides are TGTGCCAGCTCACCACGCGCGGGAGGGGAGCAGTACTTC.

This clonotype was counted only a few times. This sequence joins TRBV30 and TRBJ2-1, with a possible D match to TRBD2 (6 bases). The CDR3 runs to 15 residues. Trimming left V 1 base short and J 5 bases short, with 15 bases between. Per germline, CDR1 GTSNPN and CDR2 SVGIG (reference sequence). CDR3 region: CAWSAFGTLNNEQFF. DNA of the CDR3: TGTGCCTGGAGTGCCTTCGGGACTCTCAACAATGAGCAGTTCTTC.

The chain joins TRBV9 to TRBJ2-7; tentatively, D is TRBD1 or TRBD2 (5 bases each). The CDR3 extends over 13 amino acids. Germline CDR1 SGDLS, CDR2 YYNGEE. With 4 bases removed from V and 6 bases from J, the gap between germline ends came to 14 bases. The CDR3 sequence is CASSPTRDREQYF. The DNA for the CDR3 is TGTGCCAGCAGCCCGACCCGGGACCGCGAGCAGTACTTC.

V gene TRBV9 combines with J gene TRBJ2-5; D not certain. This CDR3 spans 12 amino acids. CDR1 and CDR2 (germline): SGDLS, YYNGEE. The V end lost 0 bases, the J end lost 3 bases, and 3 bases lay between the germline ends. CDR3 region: CASSVAEETQYF. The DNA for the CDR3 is TGTGCCAGCAGCGTAGCGGAAGAGACCCAGTACTTC.

CDR3 in amino acids: CGSSHQYNNEQFF. Here the CDR3 DNA reads TGCGGAAGCAGTCACCAATACAACAATGAGCAGTTCTTC. This chain connects TRBV20-1 to TRBJ2-1; D not resolved. This CDR3 is built from 13 residues. Germline-derived CDR1 and CDR2 are DFQATT and SNEGSKA (reference sequence).

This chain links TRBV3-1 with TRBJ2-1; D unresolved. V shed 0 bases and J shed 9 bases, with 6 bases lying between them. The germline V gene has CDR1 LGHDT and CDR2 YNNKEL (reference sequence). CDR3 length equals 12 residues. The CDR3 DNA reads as TGTGCCAGCAGCCAAGAGCGTAGTGAGCAGTTCTTC. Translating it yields CASSQERSEQFF.

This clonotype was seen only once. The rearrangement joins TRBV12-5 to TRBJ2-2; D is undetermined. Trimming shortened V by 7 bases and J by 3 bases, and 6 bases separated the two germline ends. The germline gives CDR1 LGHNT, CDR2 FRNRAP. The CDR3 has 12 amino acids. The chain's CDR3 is CASAIHTGELFF. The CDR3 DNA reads TGTGCTAGTGCCATCCACACCGGGGAGCTGTTTTTT.

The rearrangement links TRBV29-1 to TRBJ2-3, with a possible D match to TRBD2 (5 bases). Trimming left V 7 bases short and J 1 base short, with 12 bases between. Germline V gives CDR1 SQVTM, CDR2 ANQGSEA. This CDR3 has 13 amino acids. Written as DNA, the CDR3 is TGCAGCGGGGCTTGGCGGGGCACAGATACGCAGTATTTT. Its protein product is CSGAWRGTDTQYF.

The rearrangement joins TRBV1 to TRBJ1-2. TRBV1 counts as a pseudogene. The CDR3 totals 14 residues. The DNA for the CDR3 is TGCACCAGCAGCCAAGTCCGCCGAACCTATGGCTACACCTTC. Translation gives CTSSQVRRTYGYTF.

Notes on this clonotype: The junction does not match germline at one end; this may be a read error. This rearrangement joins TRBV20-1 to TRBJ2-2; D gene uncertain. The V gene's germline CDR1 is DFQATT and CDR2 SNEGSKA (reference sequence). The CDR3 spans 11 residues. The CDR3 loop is CSVRGPGELFF. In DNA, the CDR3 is TGCAGTGTTAGAGGTCCCGGGGAGCTGTTTTTT.

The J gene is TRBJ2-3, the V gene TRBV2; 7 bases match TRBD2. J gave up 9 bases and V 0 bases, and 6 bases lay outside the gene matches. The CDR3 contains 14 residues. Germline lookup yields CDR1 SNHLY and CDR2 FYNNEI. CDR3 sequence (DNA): TGTGCCAGCAGTGAAGCGCTTACTAGCGCGACGCAGTATTTT. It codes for CASSEALTSATQYF. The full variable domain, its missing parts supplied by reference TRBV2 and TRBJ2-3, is EPEVTQTPSHQVTQMGQEVILRCVPISNHLYFYWYRQILGQKVEFLVSFYNNEISEKSEIFDDQFSVERPDGSNFTLKIRSTKLEDSAMYFCASSEALTSATQYFGPGTRLTVL.

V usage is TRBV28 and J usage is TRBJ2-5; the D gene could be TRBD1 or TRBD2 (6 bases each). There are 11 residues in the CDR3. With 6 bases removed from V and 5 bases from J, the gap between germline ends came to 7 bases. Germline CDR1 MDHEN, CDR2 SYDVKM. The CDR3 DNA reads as TGTGCCAGCAGGGGGGGCGAGACCCAGTACTTC. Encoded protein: CASRGGETQYF.

DNA of the CDR3: TGTGCCAGCAGCAGGGGGGGGAACCGATGGGATGGCTACACCTTC. Its translation is CASSRGGNRWDGYTF. The rearrangement joins TRBV3-1 to TRBJ1-2; possibly TRBD1 for D (6 bases). Germline V lookup: CDR1 LGHDT, CDR2 YNNKEL (reference sequence). This CDR3 is built from 15 residues. The germline V and J ends were trimmed by 5 bases and 6 bases, with 19 bases remaining between them.

The CDR3 coding sequence is TGTGCCAGCAGTGGGCCAGGGAATACGCAGTATTTT. Translation: CASSGPGNTQYF. The chain combines TRBV2 with TRBJ2-3; possibly TRBD1 for D (5 bases). Germline V lookup: CDR1 SNHLY, CDR2 FYNNEI. Trimming took 4 bases from V and 7 from J, leaving 9 bases between them. The CDR3 length is 12 residues.

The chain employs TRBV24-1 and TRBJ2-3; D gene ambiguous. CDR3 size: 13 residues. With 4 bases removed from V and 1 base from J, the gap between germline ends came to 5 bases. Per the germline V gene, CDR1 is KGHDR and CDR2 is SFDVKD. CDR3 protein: CATSEHGTDTQYF. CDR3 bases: TGTGCCACCAGTGAGCACGGCACAGATACGCAGTATTTT.

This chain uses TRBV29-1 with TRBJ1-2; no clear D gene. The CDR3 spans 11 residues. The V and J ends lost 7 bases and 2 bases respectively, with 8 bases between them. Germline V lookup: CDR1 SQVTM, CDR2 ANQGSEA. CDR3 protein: CSGEGNYGYTF. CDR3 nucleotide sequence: TGCAGCGGCGAGGGAAACTATGGCTACACCTTC.

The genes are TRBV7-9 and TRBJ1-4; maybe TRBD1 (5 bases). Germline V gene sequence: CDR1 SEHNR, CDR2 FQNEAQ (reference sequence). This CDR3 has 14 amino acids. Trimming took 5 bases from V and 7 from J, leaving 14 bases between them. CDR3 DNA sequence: TGTGCCAGCAGCGGAGGGAAGGGGCGTGAAAAACTGTTTTTT. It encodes CASSGGKGREKLFF.

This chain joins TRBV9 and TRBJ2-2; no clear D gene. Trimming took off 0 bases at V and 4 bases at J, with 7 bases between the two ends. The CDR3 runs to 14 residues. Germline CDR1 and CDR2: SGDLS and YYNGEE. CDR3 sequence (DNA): TGTGCCAGCAGCGTAGTCATTTCCACCGGGGAGCTGTTTTTT. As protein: CASSVVISTGELFF.

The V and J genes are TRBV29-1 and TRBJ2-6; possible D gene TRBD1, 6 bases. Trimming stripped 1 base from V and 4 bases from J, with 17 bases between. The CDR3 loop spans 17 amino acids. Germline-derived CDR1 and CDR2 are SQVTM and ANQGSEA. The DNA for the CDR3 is TGCAGCGTTGAAGTACGAACAGGGCTCTCGGGGGCCAACGTCCTGACTTTC. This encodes CSVEVRTGLSGANVLTF.

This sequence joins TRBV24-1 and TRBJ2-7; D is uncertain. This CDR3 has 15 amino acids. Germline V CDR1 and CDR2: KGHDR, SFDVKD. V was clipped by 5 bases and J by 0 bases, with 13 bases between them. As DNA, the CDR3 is TGTGCCACCAGTGTTGGGTTTGCAAGCTCCTACGAGCAGTACTTC. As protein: CATSVGFASSYEQYF.

The CDR3 loop is CSARTSGSPTYNEQFF. CDR3 in DNA: TGCAGTGCAAGGACTAGCGGGAGCCCAACCTACAATGAGCAGTTCTTC. The chain uses TRBV20-1 and TRBJ2-1, with 13 bases aligning to TRBD2. The germline V gene encodes CDR1 DFQATT and CDR2 SNEGSKA (reference sequence). V shed 6 bases, J shed 2 bases, and the junction held 7 bases outside the gene matches. The CDR3 extends over 16 amino acids.

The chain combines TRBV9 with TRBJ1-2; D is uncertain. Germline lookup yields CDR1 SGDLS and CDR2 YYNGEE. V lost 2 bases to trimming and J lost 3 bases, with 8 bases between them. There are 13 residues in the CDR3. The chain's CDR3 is CASSVLVDYGYTF. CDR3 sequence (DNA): TGTGCCAGCAGCGTCCTCGTGGACTATGGCTACACCTTC.